The rows below give T cell receptor beta chains drawn from one sample of a study of blood T cell repertoires in COVID-19. TCRdb's table, derived via immunoSEQ multiplex PCR, lists solely in-frame clones and lacks some. The sample gives under 200,000 clones, about four fifths of which show up once; roughly 1.9% is in the top ten. Sequencing was done on a sample of peripheral blood. The receptor set was obtained from a woman of 80 years or more with acute or convalescent COVID-19. CDR3s include the opening cysteine and the closing phenylalanine or tryptophan. The D gene is left open where the match is weak. Where a row states a size, it is once, few, many or the class of an expanded clone; other rows omit it.

size	V	length	J	D	CDR3	DNA
-	TRBV18	14	TRBJ2-5	TRBD2	CASSRSGYVETQYF	TGTGCCAGCTCACGTAGCGGGTATGTTGAGACCCAGTACTTC
-	TRBV11-2	15	TRBJ2-7	-	CASSLAWGDSYEQYF	TGTGCCAGCAGCTTAGCTTGGGGGGACTCCTACGAGCAGTACTTC
-	TRBV5-1	15	TRBJ2-1	-	CASSVVGTPDNEQFF	TGCGCCAGCAGCGTGGTCGGGACACCCGACAATGAGCAGTTCTTC
-	TRBV19	13	TRBJ1-2	-	CASSPDRTYGYTF	TGTGCCAGTAGCCCGGACAGAACCTATGGCTACACCTTC
-	TRBV7-2	12	TRBJ1-1	-	CASRYRGGEAFF	TGTGCCAGCAGGTACCGGGGGGGGGAAGCTTTCTTT
-	TRBV7-2	17	TRBJ2-2	TRBD1	CASSPGTGLTNTGELFF	TGTGCCAGCAGCCCTGGGACAGGCCTCACGAACACCGGGGAGCTGTTTTTT
-	TRBV19	16	TRBJ1-4	-	CASKSNPSATNEKLFF	TGTGCCAGTAAATCGAACCCTTCAGCAACTAATGAAAAACTGTTTTTT
-	TRBV27	15	TRBJ2-2	TRBD1	CASMMGQTPTGELFF	TGTGCCAGCATGATGGGACAGACTCCCACCGGGGAGCTGTTTTTT
-	TRBV2	15	TRBJ2-2	-	CASGSGGGHTGELFF	TGTGCCAGCGGCTCCGGCGGGGGCCACACCGGGGAGCTGTTTTTT
-	TRBV7-2	15	TRBJ2-6	-	CASRARSPGANVLTF	TGTGCCAGCAGAGCCAGGTCCCCTGGGGCCAACGTCCTGACTTTC
-	TRBV5-8	15	TRBJ1-1	-	CASSPRDSWNTEAFF	TGTGCCAGCAGCCCGCGGGACTCCTGGAACACTGAAGCTTTCTTT
-	TRBV6-5	15	TRBJ2-1	TRBD1	CASSVPISGTGVLFF	TGTGCCAGCAGCGTCCCGATCTCCGGGACAGGGGTTTTGTTCTTC
once	TRBV7-2	17	TRBJ1-4	TRBD1	CASSTRGQGAFDEKLFF	TGTGCCAGCAGCACTCGAGGACAGGGGGCATTTGATGAAAAACTGTTTTTT
-	TRBV6-5	15	TRBJ1-3	-	CASTLTGSSGNTIYF	TGTGCCAGCACCCTGACTGGGAGCTCTGGAAACACCATATATTTT
-	TRBV3-1/TRBV3-2	14	TRBJ2-1	TRBD2	CASSPSAGGNEQFF	TGTGCCAGCAGCCCTTCCGCGGGGGGAAATGAGCAGTTCTTC
-	TRBV11-2	14	TRBJ1-2	-	CASRGQTDPYGYTF	TGTGCCAGCAGGGGCCAGACAGACCCCTATGGCTACACCTTC
-	TRBV5-1	14	TRBJ2-3	-	CASSLDGGTVTQYF	TGCGCCAGCAGCTTGGATGGCGGTACGGTGACGCAGTATTTT
once	TRBV3-1/TRBV3-2	14	TRBJ2-7	TRBD1	CASSNTGGSYEQYF	TGTGCCAGCAGTAATACAGGGGGGTCCTACGAGCAGTACTTC
once	TRBV4-1	14	TRBJ1-1	-	CASSQEGRTAEAFF	TGCGCCAGCAGCCAAGAGGGCCGAACGGCTGAAGCTTTCTTT
-	TRBV30	11	TRBJ2-4	-	CAWSKEGHQYF	TGTGCCTGGAGCAAAGAGGGACATCAGTACTTC
-	TRBV11-3	13	TRBJ2-1	TRBD1	CASSPGQGGEQFF	TGTGCCAGCAGTCCGGGACAGGGGGGAGAGCAGTTCTTC
-	TRBV12-5	17	TRBJ1-4	TRBD1	CASGRMTQGQGDEKLFF	TGTGCTAGTGGTAGAATGACCCAAGGACAGGGAGATGAAAAACTGTTTTTT
-	TRBV11-2	15	TRBJ2-7	TRBD2	CASSLVGGGAYEQYF	TGTGCCAGCAGCTTAGTGGGCGGGGGGGCCTACGAGCAGTACTTC
-	TRBV23-1	14	TRBJ1-3	-	CASSPPLAGNTIYF	TGCGCCAGCAGTCCCCCTCTCGCGGGAAACACCATATATTTT
many	TRBV3-1/TRBV3-2	14	TRBJ2-5	-	CASSLWTERETQYF	TGTGCCAGCAGCCTGTGGACAGAGCGAGAGACCCAGTACTTC
-	TRBV5-1	17	TRBJ2-3	TRBD2	CASSKTSGRTSTDTQYF	TGCGCCAGCAGCAAAACTAGCGGGAGGACTAGCACAGATACGCAGTATTTT
-	TRBV11-2	13	TRBJ1-2	-	CASSPGNGYGYTF	TGTGCCAGCAGCCCCGGGAACGGCTATGGCTACACCTTC
once	TRBV10-3	13	TRBJ1-2	-	CAISEGGVYGYTF	TGTGCCATCAGTGAGGGAGGCGTCTATGGCTACACCTTC
-	TRBV15	13	TRBJ1-2	-	CATSQGGTYGYTF	TGTGCCACCAGTCAGGGAGGAACATATGGCTACACCTTC
-	TRBV11-2	15	TRBJ2-7	TRBD1	CASSAGTGNSYEQYF	TGTGCCAGCAGCGCAGGGACAGGGAACTCCTACGAGCAGTACTTC
-	TRBV7-9	13	TRBJ1-4	-	CASSLAGGEKLFF	TGTGCCAGCAGCTTAGCTGGGGGGGAAAAACTGTTTTTT
-	TRBV6-5	16	TRBJ2-7	TRBD1	CASSSLQGRSSYEQYF	TGTGCCAGCAGTTCATTACAGGGGCGAAGCTCCTACGAGCAGTACTTC
-	TRBV6-5	16	TRBJ1-4	-	CASSYSISGANEKLFF	TGTGCCAGCAGTTACTCGATTAGCGGAGCTAATGAAAAACTGTTTTTT
-	TRBV19	15	TRBJ2-5	-	CASSLSGLSQETQYF	TGTGCCAGTAGTCTTTCAGGACTGAGCCAAGAGACCCAGTACTTC
-	TRBV7-2	15	TRBJ2-1	TRBD1	CASSYGQGVSNEQFF	TGTGCCAGCAGCTACGGACAGGGAGTCAGCAATGAGCAGTTCTTC
-	TRBV3-1/TRBV3-2	13	TRBJ2-5	-	CASSQGGRRTQYF	TGTGCCAGCAGCCAGGGGGGACGGAGGACCCAGTACTTC
-	TRBV29-1	13	TRBJ1-1	-	CSVEDPLNTEAFF	TGCAGCGTTGAAGATCCTCTGAACACTGAAGCTTTCTTT
-	TRBV6-5	13	TRBJ2-4	TRBD1	CASRRDSSNIQYF	TGTGCCAGCAGAAGGGACAGCTCCAACATTCAGTACTTC
-	TRBV2	16	TRBJ2-1	TRBD1	CASSGADRTSFNEQFF	TGTGCCAGCAGTGGGGCGGACAGGACGAGTTTTAATGAGCAGTTCTTC
-	TRBV28	11	TRBJ1-4	-	CASDGREKLFF	TGTGCCAGCGACGGGAGAGAAAAACTGTTTTTT
-	TRBV11-2	13	TRBJ1-6	-	CASSLGRNSPLHF	TGTGCCAGCAGCTTGGGGAGAAATTCACCCCTCCACTTT
-	TRBV7-2	18	TRBJ2-1	TRBD2	CASSSGLAGGLFYNEQFF	TGTGCCAGCAGCTCCGGACTAGCGGGGGGTCTATTTTACAATGAGCAGTTCTTC
once	TRBV3-1/TRBV3-2	15	TRBJ1-2	TRBD1	CASSPQDRGHYGYTF	TGTGCCAGCAGCCCGCAGGACAGGGGTCACTATGGCTACACCTTC
-	TRBV21-1	19	TRBJ1-5	-	CASREGASSIRNSNQPQHF	TGTGCCAGCAGAGAAGGGGCCAGCTCGATCCGAAATAGCAATCAGCCCCAGCATTTT
-	TRBV25-1	11	TRBJ1-1	-	CASSLLSEAFF	TGTGCCAGCAGCCTCCTGAGTGAAGCTTTCTTT
-	TRBV4-1	15	TRBJ2-1	-	CASSLQWTGNNEQFF	TGCGCCAGCAGCCTCCAGTGGACGGGGAACAATGAGCAGTTCTTC
-	TRBV5-1	15	TRBJ1-2	TRBD1	CASSSRQGATYGYTF	TGCGCCAGCAGCTCCCGACAGGGGGCTACCTATGGCTACACCTTC
-	TRBV18	16	TRBJ2-1	TRBD2	CASSPLTSGTSNEQFF	TGTGCCAGCTCACCACTGACTAGCGGGACTTCCAATGAGCAGTTCTTC